Below are 3 T cell receptor beta chains sequenced from a single sample in a study of OX40 agonist ivuxolimab in advanced cancers. Library generation was performed with the immunoSEQ multiplex PCR assay. Held by TCRdb, this immuneACCESS table contains in-frame sequences only and omits some clones. Under half of the omission traces to an unresolved V gene where checked; the cause of the rest is unknown. Within this sample are approximately 45,000 clones, with less than 90% of them counted one time only. The ten largest clones take up 40% to 65% of the sample. The sample in question was CD4+ or CD8+ T cells sorted from blood, obtained in a trial of the OX40 agonist ivuxolimab. The receptor set was obtained from an adult with an advanced solid tumor such as melanoma, head and neck, liver or kidney cancer.

This chain joins TRBV9 and TRBJ2-7; D gene unclear. V was clipped by 0 bases and J by 4 bases, with 8 bases between them. The CDR3 has 13 residues. CDR1 and CDR2 (germline): SGDLS, YYNGEE. This CDR3 reads CASSVGVGYEQYF. The CDR3 DNA is TGTGCCAGCAGCGTAGGCGTCGGGTACGAGCAGTACTTC.

V is TRBV16 and J is TRBJ1-4; D is undetermined. The CDR3 length is 15 residues. Germline V gives CDR1 KGHSY, CDR2 FQNENV. V lost 2 bases to trimming and J lost 10 bases, with 17 bases between them. In DNA, the CDR3 is TGTGCCAGCAGCCAAGCCGGGTCCCGCAGAGGAAAACTGTTTTTT. Its translation: CASSQAGSRRGKLFF.

This clone showed up just once. This sequence joins TRBV4-2 and TRBJ2-2; D remains unclear. In germline, CDR1 is LGHNA, CDR2 YNFKEQ. The CDR3 sequence is 18 residues long. V shed 1 base and J shed 0 bases, with 15 bases lying between them. The CDR3 protein is CASSQAKGSSTNTGELFF. The CDR3 DNA sequence: TGTGCCAGCAGCCAAGCGAAGGGCAGCTCAACGAACACCGGGGAGCTGTTTTTT.